Presented here are 13 T cell receptor beta chains from one specimen sequenced in a study of glioma-infiltrating T cells. Using RNA template, CDR3s of TCR alpha and beta were amplified with iRepertoire arm-PCR. TCRdb reprocessed the multiplex PCR reads with MiXCR, giving one entry per CDR3 protein. The specimen's table records about 41 distinct CDR3 sequences. What was sequenced was glioma tissue, nonneoplastic brain tissue, or PBMCs (not recorded which). Every receptor here comes from a human donor with low-grade glioma or glioblastoma, undergoing nonglioma brain surgery, or in good health (not recorded which).

In the case of this clonotype: The library was prepared for alpha chains; this beta chain is a stray read, so its frequency means little. The chain couples TRBV27 to TRBJ2-3; D is uncertain. V lost 4 bases and J 4 bases, leaving 12 bases between the germline ends. The CDR3 is 14 amino acids. CDR1 and CDR2 from the germline V gene are MNHEY and SMNVEV (reference sequence). CDR3 amino acids: CASSYSREADTQYF. The DNA of the CDR3 is TGTGCCAGCAGTTACTCTCGCGAGGCAGATACGCAGTATTTT.

A note on this clonotype: This beta chain represents an off-target read in a library built for alpha chains; its size is of limited meaning. The chain combines TRBV4-1 with TRBJ1-5; 9 bases fit TRBD1. The CDR3 consists of 17 residues. Per germline, CDR1 MGHRA and CDR2 YSYEKL. V was pared by 3 bases and J by 3 bases, with 9 bases of the junction left unmatched. The CDR3 DNA reads as TGCGCCAGCAGCCATTACAGGGGGCGGGAGATCAATCAGCCCCAGCATTTT. It specifies CASSHYRGREINQPQHF.

Points on this clonotype: This beta chain was picked up by a library intended for alpha chains and is off target, so its count carries little meaning. The rearrangement joins TRBV19 to TRBJ2-6, with D perhaps matching TRBD2 (5 bases). V lost 5 bases and J 6 bases, leaving 17 bases between the germline ends. The V gene's germline CDR1 is LNHDA and CDR2 SQIVND (reference sequence). The CDR3 length is 16 residues. The CDR3 here is CASSPGRTPQANVLTF. CDR3 DNA sequence: TGTGCCAGTAGTCCCGGACGGACTCCCCAGGCCAACGTCCTGACTTTC.

As for this clonotype: This beta chain appears as a stray read in a library generated for alpha chains; its size is not informative. V gene TRBV6-1 combines with J gene TRBJ1-1; 7 positions match TRBD1. The CDR3 loop spans 16 amino acids. Germline assignment: CDR1 MNHNS and CDR2 SASEGT. V lost 2 bases, J lost 4 bases, and 10 bases stayed unmatched. The CDR3 here is CASSEPDRDGFTEAFF. Here the CDR3 DNA reads TGTGCCAGCAGTGAACCTGACAGGGATGGGTTCACTGAAGCTTTCTTT.

This clonotype was seen only once. Because this beta chain is a stray read in a library intended to capture alpha chains, its abundance should not be given much weight. The chain employs TRBV20-1 and TRBJ2-3; D is ambiguous. The CDR3 has 11 amino acids. In germline, CDR1 is DFQATT, CDR2 SNEGSKA (reference sequence). Trimming took off 4 bases at V and 10 bases at J, with 12 bases between the two ends. Here the CDR3 reads CSAKSSDPQYF. The CDR3, as DNA: TGCAGTGCTAAGTCCTCGGACCCGCAGTATTTT.

Concerning this clonotype: Within a library made for alpha chains, this beta chain is off target, and its count is uninformative. The rearrangement joins TRBV11-2 to TRBJ2-3, with 7 positions matching TRBD1. The V segment lost 5 bases and the J segment 2 bases; nucleotides outside the gene matches: 7. The germline gives CDR1 SGHAT, CDR2 FQNNGV. The CDR3 loop spans 15 amino acids. CDR3 amino acids: CASSLLTGPTDTQYF. CDR3 in DNA: TGTGCCAGCAGCCTTCTGACAGGGCCCACAGATACGCAGTATTTT. Looking up the rest from reference TRBV11-2 and TRBJ2-3 gives the full variable domain: EAGVAQSPRYKIIEKRQSVAFWCNPISGHATLYWYQQILGQGPKLLIQFQNNGVVDDSQLPKDRFSAERLKGVDSTLKIQPAKLEDSAVYLCASSLLTGPTDTQYFGPGTRLTVL.

Notes on this clonotype: Because the library targeted alpha chains, this beta chain is an off-target read whose size means little. The V and J genes are TRBV6-6 and TRBJ2-1; D gene ambiguous. The CDR3 length is 12 residues. Germline V gives CDR1 MNHNY, CDR2 SVGAGI (reference sequence). V was clipped by 10 bases and J by 7 bases, with 14 bases between them. CDR3 DNA: TGTGCCACCTTGGGCTTAGGGAATGAGCAGTTCTTC. Protein: CATLGLGNEQFF.

As to this clonotype: The junction shows a germline mismatch at one end, possibly a read error. This beta chain is a stray sequence in a library constructed for alpha chains; its clone size is not meaningful. This chain joins TRBV5-1 and TRBJ2-3, with TRBD2 matching 8 bases. The CDR3 spans 15 residues. From germline, CDR1 is SGHRS and CDR2 YFSETQ. For the CDR3, the DNA is TGTGCCAGCAGCAAACGGAGCGGGAGTTCAGATACGCAGTATTTT. Residues: CASSKRSGSSDTQYF.

Points on this clonotype: With the library built for alpha chains, this beta chain is off target and its frequency is not meaningful. V usage is TRBV7-9 and J usage is TRBJ1-1; D is ambiguous. Trimming took off 8 bases at V and 0 bases at J, with 7 bases between the two ends. Germline V gene lookup returns CDR1 SEHNR and CDR2 FQNEAQ (reference sequence). The length of the CDR3 is 12 residues. CDR3 in DNA: TGTGCCAGCGGATACATGAACACTGAAGCTTTCTTT. This translates into CASGYMNTEAFF.

Note on this clonotype: This beta chain is an unintended read in a library built for alpha chains; its size means little. The V and J genes are TRBV7-2 and TRBJ2-3; D remains ambiguous. The length of the CDR3 is 14 residues. From germline, CDR1 is SGHTA and CDR2 FQGNSA. Trimming took off 3 bases at V and 0 bases at J, with 7 bases between the two ends. The CDR3 DNA follows: TGTGCCAGCAGCTTCGAACCGAGCACAGATACGCAGTATTTT. As protein: CASSFEPSTDTQYF.

This clonotype was found once. This beta chain appears as a stray read in a library generated for alpha chains; its size is not informative. The chain carries TRBV7-9 and TRBJ1-6, with D perhaps TRBD1 (6 bases). From germline, CDR1 is SEHNR and CDR2 FQNEAQ (reference sequence). V gave up 6 bases and J gave up 7 bases, with 13 bases separating them. The CDR3 sequence is 14 residues long. CDR3 DNA sequence: TGTGCCAGCAGGGGCGGACAGCAGAATTCACCCCTCCACTTT. Its protein is CASRGGQQNSPLHF.

A note on this clonotype: This beta chain appears as a stray read in a library generated for alpha chains; its size is not informative. The chain joins TRBV4-1 to TRBJ2-3; tentatively, D is TRBD1 (7 bases). Looked up from germline, CDR1 is MGHRA and CDR2 is YSYEKL. The CDR3 length is 19 residues. V was pared by 1 base and J by 0 bases, with 20 bases between. The CDR3 DNA reads TGCGCCAGCAGCCAAGGCCCGCTGACGGAGGGGGCTAGCACAGATACGCAGTATTTT. It translates to CASSQGPLTEGASTDTQYF.

Details on this clonotype: For a library built for alpha chains, this beta chain is a stray read; little rests on its size. The rearrangement joins TRBV3-1 to TRBJ1-2; D not certain. Looked up from germline, CDR1 is LGHDT and CDR2 is YNNKEL (reference sequence). V lost 1 base and J 2 bases, leaving 2 bases between the germline ends. The CDR3 sequence is 12 residues long. The CDR3 coding sequence is TGTGCCAGCAGCCAAGGGAACTATGGCTACACCTTC. It yields the protein CASSQGNYGYTF.